Detailed here is one TCR beta chain. Which antigen it targets is not known. Base qualities are missing; no much larger clone stands one base away. Receptor libraries were prepared by the immunoSEQ multiplex PCR assay. The multiplex PCR relied on a mix of 60 forward primers for TCR Vbeta segments and 13 reverse primers for TCR Jbeta segments. A multiplex PCR assay on genomic DNA amplified the CDR3 region of rearranged TCR beta genes. On the Illumina HiSeq System, the amplified TCR beta libraries were sequenced as 87-base-pair reads. The authors' pipeline ran thus. A later analysis tallied roughly 76 million unique TCR beta chains across the 700 or so repertoires, and about 10 million of those chains were shared by two or more donors. Raw reads were error-corrected and collapsed into unique sequences with a nearest-neighbor algorithm that merged closely related sequences to remove PCR and sequencing errors. CDR3 sequences were aligned to IMGT reference sequences to assign V, D and J gene segments. For a sequence to be retained, a match of at least six nucleotides was required to both a V gene segment and a J gene segment. Rearrangements were called productive when the CDR3 lacked stop codons and stayed in frame with V and J; all others were non-productive. CDR3 was defined according to IMGT convention as the region running from the second conserved V-encoded cysteine to the conserved J-encoded phenylalanine. The earlier analysis of 500 to 650 of the donors excluded any sequence lacking an unambiguous match to a single V gene segment. An earlier analysis of 587 of the donors classified V segments as functional when productive rearrangements were above 56.7% and as segregating when the standard deviation between donors was above 5%. A statistical classification framework was built to diagnose cytomegalovirus status from the catalog of TCR beta chain sequences. V and J gene assignment, in a later analysis, came from comparing TCR nucleotide sequences with IMGT/GENE-DB human TR gene sequences. Using the TCRdist pipeline, a later analysis assigned CDR3 sequences along with most-parsimonious VDJ recombination scenarios. In a later analysis, every TCR beta chain was defined by the combination of its CDR3 amino acid sequence and its V-gene family, and reads without a unique V-gene family were dropped. To address suspected cross-contamination and a sequencing artifact, a later analysis removed 550 to 750 highly shared, low-generation-probability nucleotide sequences. In a later analysis, a clonal expansion index for each public chain was calculated from normalized within-repertoire ranks of inferred template counts. Generation probabilities in a later analysis came from a VDJ recombination model fitted to out-of-frame rearrangements, and those results were checked against IGoR. In a later analysis, TCR-TCR, TCR-HLA and TCR-CMV co-occurrence was scored with hypergeometric tests, and a repertoire-size bias correction was applied to TCR pairs. In a later analysis, false discovery rates were estimated by permuting HLA or CMV assignments 20 times. In a later analysis, co-occurring TCRs were grouped with DBSCAN, and TCRdist sequence similarity was added when clustering was performed within HLA-allele-positive subsets. Repertoires with fewer than 30,000 or more than 120,000 public chains, plus five repertoires with anomalous nucleotide sharing, were excluded from co-occurrence clustering. This is the immuneACCESS table as TCRdb keeps it, with only in-frame sequences that have V and J called. A part of the clones is gone; compared with another copy, unresolved V genes explain less than half, and the rest is unexplained. The V and J calls and the clone size are those of that table, but D and trimming were determined from the DNA. The sample contains approximately 150,000 clones, over 70% of them found a single time. The top ten constitute roughly 14% of the sample.

The data originate from a study of cytomegalovirus exposure and HLA in healthy donors (TCRdb year 2017). General notes on the study: An earlier analysis of some 550 of the donors reported 276 Gb of sequence data and roughly 100 million unique TCR beta sequences from 190 million or so T cells. The study combined high-throughput TCR immunosequencing, statistical association of individual TCRs with disease status, and machine learning to predict cytomegalovirus infection status. The number of donors typed differed by locus, with about 629-630 for A, B, C, DRB1 and DQB1, over 500 for DQA1, approximately 580 for DPA1, and approximately 470 for DPB1. Donor age, sex, ethnicity and CMV serostatus were compiled alongside the repertoire data. To study patterns of TCR occurrence, a later analysis re-analyzed previously published TCR beta repertoires from just over 650 donors and added high-resolution HLA genotyping. In a later genetic analysis, genome-wide SNP genotypes for about three fifths of the roughly 670 donors were used, and that subset was treated as a discovery cohort. Every discovery cohort repertoire had been produced on one sequencing platform. The aim of the study was to test whether cataloging public T cell receptors could identify signatures of past pathogen exposure. A separate validation cohort of roughly 120 different subjects was used in addition to the approximately 700-subject first cohort. Of the 300 to 500 genotyped donors, 81% were placed in the genetic ancestry cluster associated with self-reported Caucasian donors. In the later analysis, no new phenotypic data were used to find candidate immune exposures; instead, reliance was placed on TCR beta sequences and their occurrence across donors. Among 398 genotyped donors of the cohort, an average of roughly 240,000 unique TCR beta nucleotide sequences were sequenced per donor, roughly 18% of them non-productive. HLA typing covered class I and class II loci at four-digit resolution. Using immunosequencing, the study profiled T cell repertoires from about 650 subjects and related those repertoires to cytomegalovirus serostatus. An earlier analysis of fewer than 700 of the donors applied high-throughput TCR beta sequencing to assess whether each TCR beta V gene segment acted as functional or pseudogenic. Roughly five DR-DQ haplotypes were handled as single units for association and clustering because linkage in the cohort was strong. Around 300 gigabases of sequencing data and roughly 90 million unique TCR sequences were included in an early release covering several hundred HLA-typed donors. Paper-wide results and their limitations: In a later analysis, HLA-associated TCR beta chains showed more clonal expansion and lower generation probabilities than non-associated chains that were equally common. A further reported finding was that TCR beta sequences accurately predicted the HLA-A and HLA-B alleles for most subjects in the first cohort. Correlated functional status among segregating V segments might be attributable to linkage disequilibrium, but an unknown experimental factor could not be ruled out. A later analysis found that TCR association rates varied across HLA loci, with DRB1 alleles showing the most associated TCRs and HLA-C alleles the fewest. Cytomegalovirus status was reported to be diagnosed by the classifier with high specificity and sensitivity in both the original and validation cohorts. The sequencing pipeline was judged likely to have produced a cluster of highly shared sequence variants as a technical artifact. A later genetic analysis reported fewer N-insertions in productive TCRs among donors in an Asian-associated ancestry cluster than the approximately 700-donor mean. In an earlier analysis of some 500 of the donors, most TCR beta V segments appeared in productive rearrangements about 87% or about 30% of the time, broadly matching IMGT annotations. Most TCR sequences were observed very rarely across donors, whereas some public TCRs were present in many individuals. A later analysis reported that several top co-occurrence clusters appeared linked to parvovirus B19, influenza, CMV and Epstein-Barr virus. Strong co-occurrence of HLA alleles, especially DR and DQ, made assigning TCR associations to individual alleles difficult. V-gene and J-gene trimming of TCR beta chains was associated with a missense DCLRE1C variant in a later genetic analysis, and the association was replicated in an independent cohort. Some IMGT-functional V segments, including TRBV6-2 and TRBV6-3, could not be told apart with the 87-base-pair reads, so those segments were excluded. Only TCR beta chains were sequenced in this cohort, and the absence of alpha or paired-chain data limited detectable features. Because some donors lacked HLA typing at each locus, the association tests relied only on the typed subset. Most CMV-associated TCR beta chains appeared to be HLA-restricted in a later analysis, and the HLA associations seemed to be driven largely by CMV exposure. Presence/absence analyses assumed roughly uniform sequencing depth across donors, an assumption that may not hold. The authors suggested that the approach could potentially be generalized to other disease states and immunological phenotypes. A total of fewer than 200 TCR beta chains were listed by the study as associated with cytomegalovirus. In vitro tests confirmed that three of the cytomegalovirus-associated TCR beta chains recognize cytomegalovirus antigens. Because counts were too low, roughly 17 rarely observed V segments, including chromosome 9 orphons, were left out of the earlier analysis of 587 of the donors. Specific HLA alleles were associated with 15,000 to 20,000 TCR beta sequences at a false discovery rate of 0.05 in a later analysis. Immune exposure information for the cohort was limited to CMV serostatus.

The germline V gene provides CDR1 SGDLS and CDR2 YYNGEE. The CDR3 runs 13 residues from the cysteine to the phenylalanine. Kept here is only the CDR3 DNA, which spans 39 bases and is read in frame from base 1. V drops 3 bases and J drops 3 bases, leaving 7 bases in between. In total, 630 or so healthy bone marrow donors made up the cohort. At the time of sampling, every cohort member was nominally healthy, though immune exposures that went unrecorded were likely present. The donor tested CMV seronegative, placing the donor among the 352 seronegative members of the cohort. A peripheral blood sample was provided by each donor, and peripheral blood mononuclear cells were used for TCR beta sequencing. The Qiagen DNeasy Blood Extraction Kit was used to extract genomic DNA from the blood cell samples.

The receptor's source is a woman between 35 and 50 years old in good health and CMV-seronegative. Recombination linked TRBV9 to TRBJ1-3, with the identity of the D gene unclear. The sequencing sample was made of PBMCs. The sequenced DNA: TGTGCCAGCAGCGAGGAGGATGGAAACACCATATATTTT. Its coded protein is CASSEEDGNTIYF.